This TCR beta chain was found in a study of cytotoxic CD8 clonotypes in ibrutinib-treated CLL. Study summary: Within the patient group, 11 were relapsed/refractory and fewer than 16 treatment-naive, and 17 to 18 were IGHV unmutated. With a range of 6 to 36, the median treatment time before response samples were taken was about twelve months.

CDR3 length: 16 amino acids. Germline lookup yields CDR1 SGHTA and CDR2 FQGNSA. V was clipped by 0 bases and J by 0 bases, with 12 bases between them. A remark on this clone: The antigen remains undetermined.

Regarding the study as a whole: Public clonotypes were rare and shrank or held steady on treatment.

Sequencing used immunoSEQ multiplex PCR; TCRdb keeps in-frame clones, though not all of them. Of 75,000 to 80,000 clones listed, approximately 82% are singletons. The chain links TRBV7-2 to TRBJ2-7; tentative D call: TRBD2 (5 bases). The sample in question was PBMCs, obtained after 24 months of ibrutinib treatment. The TCR sequence derives from a human donor with chronic lymphocytic leukemia. CDR3 in amino acids: CASSLAGGLSSYEQYF. CDR3 DNA: TGTGCCAGCAGCTTAGCGGGCGGGCTGAGCTCCTACGAGCAGTACTTC.